This T cell receptor beta chain emerged from a study of blood T cells in healthy people across ages. The extraction recovered at least 5.5 micrograms of total RNA per sample. This clonotype was counted only a few times. Primers used in a second PCR of roughly 6 to 12 cycles were a sample-barcoded 5' primer and a J-beta primer mix. MiXCR was run by TCRdb on the 5' RACE reads, yielding one entry per CDR3 protein. The sample has some 1.5 million distinct CDR3 sequences, 28% seen once; the top ten hold 7.7%. The clonotype was recovered from a young woman in good health. The sequencing input was blood.

For the CDR3, the DNA is TGCAGTGCTAGGGAGATGCGGGGTCAAGAGACCCAGTACTTC. As protein: CSAREMRGQETQYF. The V and J genes are TRBV20-1 and TRBJ2-5, with a weak D call TRBD2 (6 bases). The CDR3 runs to 14 residues. Trimming cost V 3 bases and J 2 bases, with 13 bases left between them. Germline V gives CDR1 DFQATT, CDR2 SNEGSKA (reference sequence).